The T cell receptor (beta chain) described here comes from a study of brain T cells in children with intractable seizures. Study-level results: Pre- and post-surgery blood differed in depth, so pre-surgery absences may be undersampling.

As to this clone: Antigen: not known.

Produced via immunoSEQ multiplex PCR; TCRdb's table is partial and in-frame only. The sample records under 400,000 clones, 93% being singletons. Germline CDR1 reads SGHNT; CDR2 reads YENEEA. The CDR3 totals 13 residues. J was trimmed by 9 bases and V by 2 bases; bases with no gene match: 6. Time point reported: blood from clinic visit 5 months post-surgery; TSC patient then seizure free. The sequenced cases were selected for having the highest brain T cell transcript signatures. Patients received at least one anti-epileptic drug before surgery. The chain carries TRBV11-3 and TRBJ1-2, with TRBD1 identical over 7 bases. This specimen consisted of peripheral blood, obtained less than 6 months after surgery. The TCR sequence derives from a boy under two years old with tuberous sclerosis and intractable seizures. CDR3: CASSLKGGQSYTF. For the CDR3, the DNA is TGTGCCAGCAGCTTAAAAGGGGGACAGAGCTACACCTTC.